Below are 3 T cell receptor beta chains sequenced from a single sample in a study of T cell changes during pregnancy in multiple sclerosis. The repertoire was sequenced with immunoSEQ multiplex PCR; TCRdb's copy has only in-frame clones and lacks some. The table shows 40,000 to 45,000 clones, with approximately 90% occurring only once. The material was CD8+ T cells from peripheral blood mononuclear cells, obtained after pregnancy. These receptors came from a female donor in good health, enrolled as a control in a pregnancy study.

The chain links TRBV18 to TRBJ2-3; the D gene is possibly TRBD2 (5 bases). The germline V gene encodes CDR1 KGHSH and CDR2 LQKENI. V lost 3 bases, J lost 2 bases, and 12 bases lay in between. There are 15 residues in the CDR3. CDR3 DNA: TGTGCCAGCTCACCCCGGGATACTTACACAGATACGCAGTATTTT. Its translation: CASSPRDTYTDTQYF. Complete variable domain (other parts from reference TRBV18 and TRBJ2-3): NAGVMQNPRHLVRRRGQEARLRCSPMKGHSHVYWYRQLPEEGLKFMVYLQKENIIDESGMPKERFSAEFPKEGPSILRIQQVVRGDSAAYFCASSPRDTYTDTQYFGPGTRLTVL.

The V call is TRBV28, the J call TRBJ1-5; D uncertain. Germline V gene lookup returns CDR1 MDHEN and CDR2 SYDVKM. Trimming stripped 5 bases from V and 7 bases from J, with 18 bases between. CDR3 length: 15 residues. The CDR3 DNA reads TGTGCCAGCAGTCCTCGGCGGGGAAGAAACCAGCCCCAGCATTTT. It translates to CASSPRRGRNQPQHF.

The CDR3 loop is CASSYSGGVTDTQYF. CDR3 sequence (DNA): TGTGCCAGCAGTTACTCGGGGGGGGTCACAGATACGCAGTATTTT. The chain is built from TRBV6-5 and TRBJ2-3; 7 nucleotides agree with TRBD2. Germline lookup yields CDR1 MNHEY and CDR2 SVGAGI. J was trimmed by 2 bases and V by 0 bases; bases with no gene match: 2. The CDR3 extends over 15 amino acids.